What follows are 29 T cell receptor beta chains derived from one specimen sequenced in a study of blood T cell repertoires in COVID-19. TCRdb's table, derived via immunoSEQ multiplex PCR, lists solely in-frame clones and lacks some. The top ten hold 7.5% to 8.5% of the sample, which has 110,000 to 150,000 clones, about 80% seen once. The sample taken for sequencing was peripheral blood. These receptors all stem from a human donor in a cohort sampled during active COVID-19.

The chain recombines TRBV6-6 with TRBJ2-7; D remains ambiguous. Germline V lookup: CDR1 MNHNY, CDR2 SVGAGI (reference sequence). The germline V and J ends were trimmed by 2 bases and 5 bases, with 13 bases remaining between them. The CDR3 has 14 amino acids. DNA for the CDR3: TGTGCCAGCAGTTACCTCGATACGGTCGACGAGCAGTACTTC. Amino acid sequence: CASSYLDTVDEQYF.

V is TRBV18 and J is TRBJ1-1; D gene ambiguous. CDR1 KGHSH and CDR2 LQKENI come from the germline V gene. V was shortened by 4 bases and J by 4 bases, with 16 bases between the two germline ends. The CDR3 runs to 15 residues. The CDR3 DNA reads TGTGCCAGCTCACAGAGTCGTGTGGGGAGCACTGAAGCTTTCTTT. It codes for CASSQSRVGSTEAFF.

The CDR3 loop reads CSAGTGGSYEQYF. In nucleotides, the CDR3 is TGCAGCGCCGGGACAGGGGGCTCCTACGAGCAGTACTTC. The chain employs TRBV29-1 and TRBJ2-7; 11 bases agree with TRBD1. V lost 7 bases and J lost 0; bases outside the gene matches: 2. The CDR3 is made up of 13 amino acids. CDR1 and CDR2 (germline): SQVTM, ANQGSEA.

The genes are TRBV5-4 and TRBJ1-6, with TRBD1 identical over 8 bases. J was trimmed by 7 bases and V by 3 bases; bases with no gene match: 9. CDR3 length: 16 amino acids. Germline V gene sequence: CDR1 SGHNT, CDR2 YYREEE (reference sequence). The CDR3 is CASSWETGARNSPLHF. The CDR3 DNA sequence: TGTGCCAGCAGCTGGGAGACAGGGGCTAGGAATTCACCCCTCCACTTT.

V is TRBV7-6 and J is TRBJ2-7; 8 bases line up with TRBD2. J was trimmed by 1 base and V by 5 bases; bases with no gene match: 7. This CDR3 comprises 15 residues. Germline lookup yields CDR1 SGHVS and CDR2 FNYEAQ. The CDR3 DNA reads TGTGCCAGCAGCCCGCGAGCGGGGGCGTCCTACGAGCAGTACTTC. It yields the protein CASSPRAGASYEQYF.

The rearrangement joins TRBV5-1 to TRBJ1-1, with D possibly being TRBD1 (5 bases). Germline V gene data show CDR1 as SGHRS and CDR2 as YFSETQ. Trimming pared 2 bases from V and 6 bases from J, leaving 26 bases between. The CDR3 has 18 amino acids. CDR3 loop: CASSLGLYVGGRRSEAFF. CDR3 DNA sequence: TGCGCCAGCAGCTTAGGCCTTTATGTGGGGGGTCGTAGGTCTGAAGCTTTCTTT.

The chain employs TRBV2 and TRBJ1-5; 9 positions match TRBD1. The length of the CDR3 is 13 residues. After removal of 6 bases from V and 7 bases from J, the junction contained 4 bases not matched to a gene. Germline V CDR1 and CDR2: SNHLY, FYNNEI. The CDR3 reads CASSPQGAQPQHF. Here the CDR3 DNA reads TGTGCCAGCAGCCCACAGGGGGCACAGCCCCAGCATTTT.

The CDR3 DNA reads as TGTGCCAGCAGTGAAGGCAGGGTAGGGGGCTACACCTTC. Protein: CASSEGRVGGYTF. This chain links TRBV6-1 with TRBJ1-2; tentatively, D is TRBD1 (5 bases). Germline CDR1 reads MNHNS; CDR2 reads SASEGT. The CDR3 loop spans 13 amino acids. The V end was cut by 1 base, the J end by 8 bases, with 11 bases between.

The rearrangement uses TRBV6-5 and TRBJ2-7; D is perhaps TRBD1 (6 bases). CDR1 is MNHEY, CDR2 SVGAGI, per germline. Trimming left V 5 bases short and J 3 bases short, with 14 bases between. The CDR3 has 14 amino acids. The CDR3 nucleotides are TGTGCCAGCAGTAGAGACAGGTGGAGCTACGAGCAGTACTTC. Its translation: CASSRDRWSYEQYF.

The chain couples TRBV9 to TRBJ1-1; TRBD1 might be the D (5 bases). CDR3 length: 14 residues. Per the germline V gene, CDR1 is SGDLS and CDR2 is YYNGEE. Trimming removed 4 bases at V and 1 base at J, with 11 bases between. CDR3 amino acids: CASSPHGQNTEAFF. The CDR3 DNA follows: TGTGCCAGCAGCCCCCACGGACAGAACACTGAAGCTTTCTTT.

The chain uses TRBV6-5 and TRBJ2-7, with D maybe TRBD2 (6 bases). V dropped 4 bases and J dropped 3 bases, with 16 bases sitting between them. The CDR3 is 15 amino acids. The germline V gene encodes CDR1 MNHEY and CDR2 SVGAGI. The DNA for the CDR3 is TGTGCCAGCAGTTCCGGGAGTGTCAGGTACTACGAGCAGTACTTC. Its translation: CASSSGSVRYYEQYF.

The genes are TRBV7-2 and TRBJ1-2; D unresolved. In germline, CDR1 is SGHTA, CDR2 FQGNSA. CDR3 length: 13 residues. Trimming took 5 bases from V and 4 from J, leaving 11 bases between them. In DNA, the CDR3 is TGTGCCAGCAGCGTTGAGGCATCCTATGGCTACACCTTC. Its protein product is CASSVEASYGYTF.

The chain recombines TRBV5-4 with TRBJ2-7; possibly TRBD1 for D (5 bases). Trimming pared 4 bases from V and 2 bases from J, leaving 13 bases between. Germline assignment: CDR1 SGHNT and CDR2 YYREEE (reference sequence). The CDR3 runs 14 residues. CDR3 protein: CASSTDRVTYEQYF. CDR3 in DNA: TGTGCCAGCAGCACTGACAGAGTTACCTACGAGCAGTACTTC.

The chain links TRBV7-2 to TRBJ2-3; 8 nucleotides align to TRBD2. The length of the CDR3 is 15 residues. Germline V gene sequence: CDR1 SGHTA, CDR2 FQGNSA. V was clipped by 4 bases and J by 2 bases; unmatched bases: 5. The CDR3 loop reads CASSYGTRDTDTQYF. The CDR3 DNA reads as TGTGCCAGCAGCTACGGGACTAGGGACACAGATACGCAGTATTTT.

The chain combines TRBV4-1 with TRBJ1-5, with no clear D. Germline-derived CDR1 and CDR2 are MGHRA and YSYEKL. CDR3 length equals 15 residues. Trimming stripped 0 bases from V and 4 bases from J, with 10 bases between. The DNA of the CDR3 is TGCGCCAGCAGCCAAGATTGGCGGGAGAATCAGCCCCAGCATTTT. Its translation: CASSQDWRENQPQHF.

DNA for the CDR3: TGCGCCAGCAGCTTGGACAGAGCGAACACCGGGGAGCTGTTTTTT. Protein sequence: CASSLDRANTGELFF. This chain uses TRBV5-1 with TRBJ2-2; D remains ambiguous. Germline CDR1 and CDR2: SGHRS and YFSETQ. There are 15 residues in the CDR3. Trimming pared 0 bases from V and 0 bases from J, leaving 6 bases between.

The CDR3 sequence is CASSEGQTEQFF. For the CDR3, the DNA is TGTGCCAGCAGTGAAGGACAGACTGAGCAGTTCTTC. V is TRBV6-1 and J is TRBJ2-1; maybe TRBD1 (5 bases). Germline loops: CDR1 MNHNS, CDR2 SASEGT. Deletions cut 1 base from V and 9 bases from J, with 7 bases between. This CDR3 region has 12 residues.

This rearrangement joins TRBV19 to TRBJ1-5; 8 bases agree with TRBD1. Germline trimming cut 6 bases from V and 0 bases from J; bases unmatched to any gene: 4. CDR1 LNHDA and CDR2 SQIVND come from the germline V gene (reference sequence). The CDR3 has 15 residues. The CDR3 is CASSPGQVSNQPQHF. CDR3 bases: TGTGCCAGTAGCCCGGGACAGGTTAGCAATCAGCCCCAGCATTTT.

The J gene is TRBJ2-7, the V gene TRBV14; 8 nucleotides line up with TRBD1. CDR1 is SGHDN and CDR2 is FVKESK in the germline V gene. Trimming cost V 4 bases and J 10 bases; bases outside gene matches: 9. The CDR3 has 13 residues. CDR3: CASSPRTGLTQYF. The DNA for the CDR3 is TGTGCCAGCAGCCCCCGGACAGGGCTAACCCAGTACTTC.

V is TRBV29-1 and J is TRBJ1-3; D not certain. The CDR3 contains 13 residues. The V end lost 4 bases, the J end lost 0 bases, and 7 bases lay between the germline ends. Looked up from germline, CDR1 is SQVTM and CDR2 is ANQGSEA. CDR3 sequence: CSVAESSGNTIYF. CDR3 bases: TGCAGCGTTGCAGAGAGCTCTGGAAACACCATATATTTT.

The chain is built from TRBV27 and TRBJ2-3; D may be TRBD2 (5 bases). V gave up 5 bases and J gave up 0 bases, with 9 bases separating them. The CDR3 has 14 residues. In germline, CDR1 is MNHEY, CDR2 SMNVEV (reference sequence). CDR3 nucleotides: TGTGCCAGCAGTCCGGACTCTAGCACAGATACGCAGTATTTT. Translated, it gives CASSPDSSTDTQYF.

This clone was observed a few times. The rearrangement links TRBV2 to TRBJ1-5; D gene ambiguous. Germline V gives CDR1 SNHLY, CDR2 FYNNEI. V gave up 1 base and J gave up 4 bases, with 14 bases separating them. The CDR3 covers 16 residues. The CDR3 bases are TGTGCCAGCAGTGAAGGAGTTCTGCGAGGGAATCAGCCCCAGCATTTT. Translating gives CASSEGVLRGNQPQHF.

This rearrangement joins TRBV5-1 to TRBJ2-7; the match to TRBD1 covers 7 bases. The CDR3 is 16 residues long. Germline V lookup: CDR1 SGHRS, CDR2 YFSETQ. The J segment lost 2 bases and the V segment lost 4 bases, leaving 12 bases of the junction unmatched. The CDR3 here is CASSHSAGTVAYEQYF. Here the CDR3 DNA reads TGCGCCAGCAGCCACTCGGCCGGGACAGTAGCCTACGAGCAGTACTTC.

The chain is built from TRBV6-2 or TRBV6-3 and TRBJ1-2; 7 bases align to TRBD1. V gave up 5 bases and J gave up 0 bases; unmatched junction bases: 6. There are 15 residues in the CDR3. From germline, CDR1 is MNHEY and CDR2 SVGEGT. The CDR3 nucleotides read TGTGCCAGCAGTACCGGGACAGTAGCTAACTATGGCTACACCTTC. It codes for CASSTGTVANYGYTF.

This chain joins TRBV11-3 and TRBJ2-5; D unclear. Trimming removed 0 bases at V and 6 bases at J, with 8 bases between. This CDR3 contains 13 residues. CDR1 and CDR2 (germline): SGHNT, YENEEA. The DNA for the CDR3 is TGTGCCAGCAGCTTAGAGGATAGCCAGACCCAGTACTTC. Protein: CASSLEDSQTQYF.

This chain links TRBV15 with TRBJ2-1; 14 nucleotides agree with TRBD2. Germline loops: CDR1 LNHNV, CDR2 YYDKDF (reference sequence). The V gene end was trimmed by 5 bases and the J gene end by 8 bases; junction bases not matched to a gene: 8. CDR3 length equals 16 residues. DNA of the CDR3: TGTGCCACCAGCCCCCTGGGGGGACTAGCGGGAGATGAGCAGTTCTTC. It specifies CATSPLGGLAGDEQFF.

The gene calls are TRBV5-1 and TRBJ2-3; 11 positions agree with TRBD2. The CDR3 length is 16 residues. Trimming cost V 0 bases and J 4 bases; bases outside gene matches: 4. Germline V CDR1 and CDR2: SGHRS, YFSETQ. This chain's CDR3 is CASSLDVAGGSDTQYF. The CDR3 DNA is TGCGCCAGCAGCTTGGATGTAGCGGGGGGGTCAGATACGCAGTATTTT. The variable domain in full, with the rest retrieved from reference TRBV5-1 and TRBJ2-3, is KAGVTQTPRYLIKTRGQQVTLSCSPISGHRSVSWYQQTPGQGLQFLFEYFSETQRNKGNFPGRFSGRQFSNSRSEMNVSTLELGDSALYLCASSLDVAGGSDTQYFGPGTRLTVL.

V is TRBV9 and J is TRBJ1-1; a possible D gene is TRBD1 (5 bases). Germline V CDR1 and CDR2: SGDLS, YYNGEE. The CDR3 runs 14 residues. Between the trimmed V and J ends, which lost 2 bases and 4 bases, there was a span of 12 bases. The CDR3 DNA follows: TGTGCCAGCAGCGTGTCCCAGGGTAGCACTGAAGCTTTCTTT. It is translated as CASSVSQGSTEAFF.

This clone was picked up one time. The J gene is TRBJ1-1, the V gene TRBV19, with 8 bases matching TRBD1. Looked up from germline, CDR1 is LNHDA and CDR2 is SQIVND (reference sequence). The CDR3 runs 14 residues. J was trimmed by 2 bases and V by 7 bases; bases with no gene match: 6. In DNA, the CDR3 is TGTGCCAGTACCGGGACAGGTGAAAACACTGAAGCTTTCTTT. It yields the protein CASTGTGENTEAFF.